This TCR beta chain was captured by sequencing in a study of early T cells in non-severe SARS-CoV-2 infection (dated by TCRdb to about 2021). With respect to the entire study: Bulk RNA from unsorted whole blood was used for TCR sequencing, so alpha and beta chains could not be paired.

A case-control design nested within a healthcare worker cohort in London, UK, was used, with weekly nasopharyngeal swab PCR tests and blood sampling performed. Between 23 and 31 March 2020, the week of the UK lockdown, healthcare workers were enrolled and then followed up weekly for as long as 16 weeks. The paper as a whole reports these results and caveats: Matching against VDJdb was skewed toward anti-spike CD8 responses, likely underestimated virus-specific expansions, and missed private and CD4 specificities.

This clonotype has ten or more counts. There is no known antigen for this receptor. No per-base quality is available; no much larger clone lies one base away. The library came from 5' RACE. Instrument on record: NextSeq 500. In the TCR library protocol, unique molecular identifiers were attached to individual cDNA molecules to correct for PCR bias and sequencing error. Both TCR alpha and beta chains were sequenced, and tight co-correlation was observed between alpha and beta sequence abundances in each sample. In the authors' own workflow: Decombinator V4 was used to perform V gene, J gene and CDR3 annotation of TCR sequences. TCRs were defined as expanded if a significant change between any two time points was detected under a Poisson model with p below 0.0001. TCR abundances were normalised to the total number of TCRs sequenced per sample and expressed as counts per million. TRAV1-2 paired with TRAJ12, TRAJ20 or TRAJ33 defined MAIT TCRs, while TRAV10 paired with TRAJ18 defined iNKT TCRs. VDJdb, accessed 1 November 2021, was searched for CMV, EBV and SARS-CoV-2 annotated TCRs, excluding TCRs annotated for multiple antigens. TCRdb trimmed public reads at Q25 via fastp, called clones via MiXCR and kept in-frame beta chains. Entries are consolidated by CDR3 protein sequence, retaining the most common genes and DNA. The V and J calls follow TCRdb's processing rather than the paper's. The sample yields about 110,000 distinct CDR3 sequences; 8.5% to 14% were counted once. The ten largest clonotypes hold 6.5% to 8% of the sample.

The CDR3 holds 16 amino acids from the cysteine to the phenylalanine. The DNA shown is the 48-base CDR3, in frame from base 1. For CDR1 and CDR2, the germline V gene lists SQVTM and ANQGSEA. V gives up 4 bases and J gives up 5 bases, and the segment between their germline ends measures 24 bases. Sequencing was carried out using whole blood. Here the chain combines TRBV29-1 and TRBJ2-7; the D call is possibly TRBD1 or TRBD2, each sharing 6 bases. The sequence was obtained from an adult who was a healthcare worker with PCR-confirmed SARS-CoV-2 infection or an uninfected control (not recorded which). The DNA sequence is as follows: TGCAGCGTTGTCCTTGTGGGGGGCCGGGACGGAGACGAGCAGTACTTC. The encoded protein is CSVVLVGGRDGDEQYF.